The 5 T cell receptor beta chains below all came from one sample that was sequenced in a study of cytomegalovirus exposure and HLA in healthy donors. In the PCR, 60 Vbeta and 13 Jbeta primers were used. The repertoire was sequenced with immunoSEQ multiplex PCR; TCRdb's copy has only in-frame clones and lacks some. The sample has some 130,000 clones; around 87% are singletons. Sequencing was done on a sample of PBMCs. Receptor source: a woman between 25 and 40 years old in good health and CMV-seronegative.

This rearrangement joins TRBV5-1 to TRBJ2-3; 11 nucleotides agree with TRBD1. The CDR3 extends over 17 amino acids. J lost 3 bases, V lost 4 bases, and 10 bases had no gene match. CDR1 SGHRS and CDR2 YFSETQ come from the germline V gene. CDR3 in DNA: TGCGCCAGCAGCGAGGGACAGGGGGTCTTCGGTACAGATACGCAGTATTTT. Its translation is CASSEGQGVFGTDTQYF. Variable domain in full (rest from reference TRBV5-1 and TRBJ2-3): KAGVTQTPRYLIKTRGQQVTLSCSPISGHRSVSWYQQTPGQGLQFLFEYFSETQRNKGNFPGRFSGRQFSNSRSEMNVSTLELGDSALYLCASSEGQGVFGTDTQYFGPGTRLTVL.

The V and J genes are TRBV7-2 and TRBJ2-1, with 9 bases aligning to TRBD2. The V and J ends lost 1 base and 8 bases, in that order; junction bases with no gene match: 9. This CDR3 has 16 amino acids. The germline V gene encodes CDR1 SGHTA and CDR2 FQGNSA. As DNA, the CDR3 is TGTGCCAGCAGCTTAGGTCCTGGCGGGGGGGCCTATGAGCAGTTCTTC. It specifies CASSLGPGGGAYEQFF.

The J gene is TRBJ2-7, the V gene TRBV18, with D unresolved. Trimming removed 6 bases from V and 6 bases from J, with 18 bases in between. The CDR3 is 14 amino acids. The germline CDR1 and CDR2 sequences are KGHSH and LQKENI. The CDR3 nucleotides read TGTGCCAGCTCCATCGGTACGTTAGCCTCCGAGCAGTACTTC. Its protein product is CASSIGTLASEQYF.

This rearrangement joins TRBV2 to TRBJ2-3; 14 bases match TRBD2. V shed 3 bases and J 4 bases; nucleotides not matched to a gene: 9. Germline assignment: CDR1 SNHLY and CDR2 FYNNEI. The CDR3 is 18 amino acids. The CDR3 is CASSEPGLAGVVPDTQYF. In nucleotides, the CDR3 is TGTGCCAGCAGTGAGCCGGGACTAGCGGGAGTAGTTCCAGATACGCAGTATTTT. Combining the CDR3 with reference TRBV2 and TRBJ2-3 gives the whole variable domain EPEVTQTPSHQVTQMGQEVILRCVPISNHLYFYWYRQILGQKVEFLVSFYNNEISEKSEIFDDQFSVERPDGSNFTLKIRSTKLEDSAMYFCASSEPGLAGVVPDTQYFGPGTRLTVL.

The J gene is TRBJ1-2, the V gene TRBV11-3; no clear D. Per germline, CDR1 SGHNT and CDR2 YENEEA. This CDR3 contains 14 residues. Trimming pared 7 bases from V and 1 base from J, leaving 13 bases between. In DNA, the CDR3 is TGTGCCAGCATATGCCCACAAGATAACTATGGCTACACCTTC. Its translation is CASICPQDNYGYTF.